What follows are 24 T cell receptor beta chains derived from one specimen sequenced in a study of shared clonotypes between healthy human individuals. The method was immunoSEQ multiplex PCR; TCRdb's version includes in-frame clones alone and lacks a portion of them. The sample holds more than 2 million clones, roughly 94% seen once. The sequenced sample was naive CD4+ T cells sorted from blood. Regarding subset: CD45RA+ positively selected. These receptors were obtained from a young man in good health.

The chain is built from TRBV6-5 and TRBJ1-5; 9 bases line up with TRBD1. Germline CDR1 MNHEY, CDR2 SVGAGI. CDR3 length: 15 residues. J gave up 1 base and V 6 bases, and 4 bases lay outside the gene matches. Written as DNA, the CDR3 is TGTGCCAGCAGAAAACAGGGGGCGAGCAATCAGCCCCAGCATTTT. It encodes CASRKQGASNQPQHF.

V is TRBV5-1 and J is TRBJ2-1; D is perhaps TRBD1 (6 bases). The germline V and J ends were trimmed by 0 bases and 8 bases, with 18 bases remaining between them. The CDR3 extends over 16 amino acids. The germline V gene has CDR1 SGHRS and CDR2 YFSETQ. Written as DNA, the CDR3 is TGCGCCAGCAGCTTGGGACAGGCAAGGATAGGATATGAGCAGTTCTTC. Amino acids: CASSLGQARIGYEQFF.

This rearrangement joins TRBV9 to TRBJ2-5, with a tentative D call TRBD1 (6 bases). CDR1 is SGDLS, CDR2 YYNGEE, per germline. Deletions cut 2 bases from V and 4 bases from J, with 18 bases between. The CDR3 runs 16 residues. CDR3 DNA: TGTGCCAGCAGCGTTGGGGGCCTGCGGGTAGGAGAGACCCAGTACTTC. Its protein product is CASSVGGLRVGETQYF.

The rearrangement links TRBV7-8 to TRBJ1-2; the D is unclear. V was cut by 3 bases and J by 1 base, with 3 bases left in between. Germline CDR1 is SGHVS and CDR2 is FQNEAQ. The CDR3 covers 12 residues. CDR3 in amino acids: CASSLNNYGYTF. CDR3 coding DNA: TGTGCCAGCAGCTTGAATAACTATGGCTACACCTTC.

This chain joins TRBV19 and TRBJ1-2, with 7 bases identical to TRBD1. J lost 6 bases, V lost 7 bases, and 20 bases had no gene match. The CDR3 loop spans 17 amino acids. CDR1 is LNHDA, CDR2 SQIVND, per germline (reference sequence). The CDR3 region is CASTIRGDRAGIDGYTF. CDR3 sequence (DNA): TGTGCCAGTACCATTCGAGGAGACAGGGCTGGAATCGATGGCTACACCTTC.

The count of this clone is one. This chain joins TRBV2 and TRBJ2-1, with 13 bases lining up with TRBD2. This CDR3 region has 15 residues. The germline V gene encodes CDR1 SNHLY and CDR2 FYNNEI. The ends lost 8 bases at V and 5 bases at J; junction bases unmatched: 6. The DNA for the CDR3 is TGTGCCAGCCGACTAGCGGGGGGCGTGCACAATGAGCAGTTCTTC. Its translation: CASRLAGGVHNEQFF.

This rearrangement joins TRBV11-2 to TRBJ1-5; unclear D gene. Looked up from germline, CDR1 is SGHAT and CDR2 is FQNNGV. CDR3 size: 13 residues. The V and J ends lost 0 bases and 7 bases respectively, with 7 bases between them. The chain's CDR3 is CASSLDLNQPQHF. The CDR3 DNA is TGTGCCAGCAGCTTAGATCTTAACCAGCCCCAGCATTTT.

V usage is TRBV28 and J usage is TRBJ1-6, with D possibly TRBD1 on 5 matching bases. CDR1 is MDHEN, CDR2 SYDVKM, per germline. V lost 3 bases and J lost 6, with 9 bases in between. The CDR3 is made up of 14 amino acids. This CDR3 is CASSFGTVNSPLHF. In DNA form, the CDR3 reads TGTGCCAGCAGTTTCGGGACGGTTAATTCACCCCTCCACTTT.

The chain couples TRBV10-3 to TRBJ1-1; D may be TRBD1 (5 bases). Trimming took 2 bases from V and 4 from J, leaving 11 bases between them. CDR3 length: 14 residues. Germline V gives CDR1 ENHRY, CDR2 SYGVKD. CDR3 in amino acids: CAISEVGGSTEAFF. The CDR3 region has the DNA TGTGCCATCAGTGAGGTTGGGGGGAGCACTGAAGCTTTCTTT.

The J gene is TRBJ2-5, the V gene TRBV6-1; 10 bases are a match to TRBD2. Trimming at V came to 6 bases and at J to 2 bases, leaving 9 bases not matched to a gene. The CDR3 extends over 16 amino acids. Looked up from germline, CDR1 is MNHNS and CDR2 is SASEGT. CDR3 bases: TGTGCCAGCAGGGAACCGGGACTAGCGACACAAGAGACCCAGTACTTC. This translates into CASREPGLATQETQYF.

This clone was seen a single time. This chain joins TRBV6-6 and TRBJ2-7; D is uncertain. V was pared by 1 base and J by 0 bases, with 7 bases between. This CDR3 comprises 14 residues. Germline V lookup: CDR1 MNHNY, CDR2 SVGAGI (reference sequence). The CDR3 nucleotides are TGTGCCAGCAGTTACTTGGCGACCTCCTACGAGCAGTACTTC. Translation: CASSYLATSYEQYF.

CDR3 protein: CASSLVGNSPQETQYF. In DNA, the CDR3 is TGTGCCAGCAGCTTAGTCGGGAATAGCCCCCAAGAGACCCAGTACTTC. The chain joins TRBV11-3 to TRBJ2-5; tentative D call: TRBD2 (5 bases). The CDR3 has 16 residues. Germline V gene lookup returns CDR1 SGHNT and CDR2 YENEEA. Trimming left V 1 base short and J 1 base short, with 13 bases between.

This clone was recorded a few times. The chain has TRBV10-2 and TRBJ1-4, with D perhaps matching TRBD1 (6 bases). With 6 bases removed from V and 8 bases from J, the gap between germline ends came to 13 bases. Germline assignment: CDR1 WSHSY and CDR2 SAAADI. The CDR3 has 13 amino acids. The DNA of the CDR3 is TGCGCCAGCAGCCCAGGGGTTCGAGAAAAACTGTTTTTT. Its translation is CASSPGVREKLFF.

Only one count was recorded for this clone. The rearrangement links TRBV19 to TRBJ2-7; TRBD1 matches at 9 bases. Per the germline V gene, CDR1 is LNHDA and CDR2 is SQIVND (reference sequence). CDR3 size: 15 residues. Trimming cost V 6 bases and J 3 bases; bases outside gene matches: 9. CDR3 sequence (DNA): TGTGCCAGTAGAGCTTCCGGGACAGGGATCTACGAGCAGTACTTC. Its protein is CASRASGTGIYEQYF.

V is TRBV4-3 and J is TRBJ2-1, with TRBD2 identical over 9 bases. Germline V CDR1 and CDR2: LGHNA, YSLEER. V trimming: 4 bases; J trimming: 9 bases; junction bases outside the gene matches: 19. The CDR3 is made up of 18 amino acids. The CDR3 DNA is TGCGCCAGCAGCCCCGGTGATAGCGGGAGCCCCTCTAGGAGTGAGCAGTTCTTC. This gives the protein CASSPGDSGSPSRSEQFF.

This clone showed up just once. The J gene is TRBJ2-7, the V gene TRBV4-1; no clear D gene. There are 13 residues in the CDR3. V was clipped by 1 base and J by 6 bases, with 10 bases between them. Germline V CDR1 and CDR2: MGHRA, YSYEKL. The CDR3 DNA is TGCGCCAGCAGCCAAGTATTTGACGCCGAGCAGTACTTC. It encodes CASSQVFDAEQYF.

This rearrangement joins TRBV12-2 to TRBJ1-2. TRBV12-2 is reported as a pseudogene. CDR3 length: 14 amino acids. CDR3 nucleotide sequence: TGTGCAAGTCGCTTCCCGGGGGGGAGCTATGGCTACACCTTC. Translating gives CASRFPGGSYGYTF.

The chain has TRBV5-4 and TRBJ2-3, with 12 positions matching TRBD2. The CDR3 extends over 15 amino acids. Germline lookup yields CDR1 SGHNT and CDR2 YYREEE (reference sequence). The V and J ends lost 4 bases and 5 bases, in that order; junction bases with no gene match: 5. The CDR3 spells CASSKRLAGEDTQYF. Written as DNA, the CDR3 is TGTGCCAGCAGCAAAAGACTAGCGGGGGAAGATACGCAGTATTTT.

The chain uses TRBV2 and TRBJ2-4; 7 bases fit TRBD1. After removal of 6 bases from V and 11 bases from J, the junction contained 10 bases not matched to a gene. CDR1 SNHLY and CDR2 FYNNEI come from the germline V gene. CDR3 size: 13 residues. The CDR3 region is CASSDTGTAFQYF. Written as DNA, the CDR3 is TGTGCCAGCAGCGACACCGGGACAGCATTTCAGTACTTC. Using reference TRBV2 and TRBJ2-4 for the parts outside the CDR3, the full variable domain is EPEVTQTPSHQVTQMGQEVILRCVPISNHLYFYWYRQILGQKVEFLVSFYNNEISEKSEIFDDQFSVERPDGSNFTLKIRSTKLEDSAMYFCASSDTGTAFQYFGAGTRLSVL.

The chain's CDR3 is CASSPLGTHTEAFF. The CDR3 DNA reads as TGTGCCAGCAGTCCCCTCGGGACCCACACTGAAGCTTTCTTT. This chain links TRBV27 with TRBJ1-1; TRBD1 is a possible D gene (5 bases). The germline V gene has CDR1 MNHEY and CDR2 SMNVEV (reference sequence). With 5 bases removed from V and 3 bases from J, the gap between germline ends came to 13 bases. The CDR3 extends over 14 amino acids.

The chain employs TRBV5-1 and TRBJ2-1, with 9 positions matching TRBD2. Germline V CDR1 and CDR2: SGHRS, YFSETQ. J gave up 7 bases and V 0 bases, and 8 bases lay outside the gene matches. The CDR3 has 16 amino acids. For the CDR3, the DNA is TGCGCCAGCAGCTTGGCCAAAATGCTAGCGGGAAATGAGCAGTTCTTC. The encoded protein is CASSLAKMLAGNEQFF.

This CDR3 is CASSQVGGVTEAFF. The CDR3 DNA sequence: TGCGCCAGCAGCCAGGTGGGGGGCGTGACTGAAGCTTTCTTT. The chain links TRBV4-1 to TRBJ1-1; a weak D match, TRBD1 (6 bases). Trimming shortened V by 3 bases and J by 5 bases, and 13 bases separated the two germline ends. The CDR3 is made up of 14 amino acids. Germline CDR1 and CDR2: MGHRA and YSYEKL.

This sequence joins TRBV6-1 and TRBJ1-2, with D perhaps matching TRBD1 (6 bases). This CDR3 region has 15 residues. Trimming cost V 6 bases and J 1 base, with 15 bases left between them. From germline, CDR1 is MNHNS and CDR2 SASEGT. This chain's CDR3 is CASRGTNILNYGYTF. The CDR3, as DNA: TGTGCCAGCAGGGGGACAAACATCCTTAACTATGGCTACACCTTC.

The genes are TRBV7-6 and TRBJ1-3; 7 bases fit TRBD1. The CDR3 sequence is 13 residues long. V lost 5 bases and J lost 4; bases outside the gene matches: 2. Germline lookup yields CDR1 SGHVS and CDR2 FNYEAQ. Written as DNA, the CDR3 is TGTGCCAGCAGCCGGACAGGAGGAAACACCATATATTTT. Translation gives CASSRTGGNTIYF.